The 8 T cell receptor beta chains below were found in one sample sequenced in a study of T-cell reconstitution after alpha-beta-depleted transplantation in children. Unique molecular identifiers were used in preparing the TCRbeta library. TCRdb fed the PCR reads into MiXCR, producing one record per CDR3 protein. The sample records approximately 98,000 distinct CDR3 sequences, 5% to 8% being singletons. The sequences come from PBMCs, mostly from graft donor cells, collected 360 days after TCRalphabeta/CD19-depleted stem cell transplant. The receptors shown here come from a male patient aged 2 to 9 who had a stem cell transplant for acute lymphoblastic leukemia, so the T cells may come from the graft donor.

This clonotype was seen a few times. The chain links TRBV7-8 to TRBJ1-1; D remains unclear. The CDR3 covers 16 residues. With 5 bases removed from V and 4 bases from J, the gap between germline ends came to 20 bases. Germline V lookup: CDR1 SGHVS, CDR2 FQNEAQ. The CDR3 loop reads CASSPSDGVGGTEAFF. As DNA, the CDR3 is TGTGCCAGCAGCCCATCAGACGGGGTGGGCGGCACTGAAGCTTTCTTT.

This clonotype was counted only a few times. The V and J genes are TRBV27 and TRBJ2-4; D is unresolved. This CDR3 contains 19 residues. Germline CDR1 MNHEY, CDR2 SMNVEV (reference sequence). V was shortened by 0 bases and J by 0 bases, with 18 bases between the two germline ends. The CDR3 DNA reads TGTGCCAGCAGTTTATCAATCCGGCAGACAAATTTAGCCAAAAACATTCAGTACTTC. Its translation is CASSLSIRQTNLAKNIQYF.

This clonotype came up a few times. The gene calls are TRBV6-5 and TRBJ2-7; 10 bases align to TRBD1. V was pared by 2 bases and J by 6 bases, with 10 bases of the junction left unmatched. This CDR3 contains 16 residues. Germline V gives CDR1 MNHEY, CDR2 SVGAGI. CDR3 residues: CASSYLRGTGASEQYF. The DNA for the CDR3 is TGTGCCAGCAGTTACCTGAGGGGGACAGGGGCAAGCGAGCAGTACTTC.

In this sample, this clonotype turned up a few times. V is TRBV7-3 and J is TRBJ2-3, with 9 nucleotides matching TRBD2. Germline assignment: CDR1 SGHTA and CDR2 FQGTGA. V shed 5 bases and J 2 bases; nucleotides not matched to a gene: 5. There are 15 residues in the CDR3. As DNA, the CDR3 is TGTGCCAGCAGCCAACTAGCGGGTATCACAGATACGCAGTATTTT. Amino acid sequence: CASSQLAGITDTQYF.

This clonotype has at least ten counts. The V call is TRBV7-2, the J call TRBJ2-1; no reliable D call. The CDR3 loop spans 13 amino acids. V was pared by 5 bases and J by 1 base, with 6 bases between. Germline V gene sequence: CDR1 SGHTA, CDR2 FQGNSA. The CDR3 is CASSRRSYNEQFF. CDR3 coding DNA: TGTGCCAGCAGCCGCCGGTCCTACAATGAGCAGTTCTTC.

This clonotype has at least ten counts. The chain uses TRBV12-3 or TRBV12-4 and TRBJ2-2; D call uncertain. Trimming cost V 3 bases and J 5 bases, with 10 bases left between them. The CDR3 length is 14 residues. The CDR3: CASSFREGTGELFF. DNA for the CDR3: TGTGCCAGCAGTTTTAGGGAAGGAACCGGGGAGCTGTTTTTT.

This clonotype was counted at least ten times. J is TRBJ2-2 and V is TRBV5-1, with TRBD2 matching over 11 bases. Germline V gene data show CDR1 as SGHRS and CDR2 as YFSETQ. V lost 2 bases to trimming and J lost 4 bases; unmatched junction nucleotides: 4. This CDR3 spans 16 amino acids. The CDR3 loop reads CASSFSGGVLTGELFF. CDR3 coding DNA: TGCGCCAGCAGCTTTAGCGGGGGGGTCCTCACCGGGGAGCTGTTTTTT.

This clonotype was seen repeatedly, ten times or more. This sequence joins TRBV5-1 and TRBJ2-1; D gene uncertain. The V end was cut by 1 base, the J end by 1 base, with 9 bases between. The V gene's germline CDR1 is SGHRS and CDR2 YFSETQ. The CDR3 loop spans 15 amino acids. The CDR3, as DNA: TGCGCCAGCAGCTTGCCCGTGCCTTCCTACAATGAGCAGTTCTTC. It encodes CASSLPVPSYNEQFF.